This T cell receptor (beta chain) was sequenced during a study of T cells of healthy individuals. TCRdb processed the 5' RACE reads anew with MiXCR; each CDR3 protein has one entry. The table includes about 57,000 distinct CDR3 sequences, around 15% detected once. V was pared by 6 bases and J by 4 bases, with 1 base of the junction left unmatched. Germline CDR1 is SNHLY and CDR2 is FYNNEI. There are 14 residues in the CDR3. This sequence joins TRBV2 and TRBJ2-1; 12 bases fit TRBD2. The receptor was derived from a human donor in good health. DNA for the CDR3: TGTGCCAGCAGAGGACTAGCGGGGTACAATGAGCAGTTCTTC. It encodes CASRGLAGYNEQFF.